Below, 10 T cell receptor beta chains from the same sample are listed, as sequenced in a study of shared clonotypes between healthy human individuals. The table came from immunoSEQ multiplex PCR; TCRdb's copy has only in-frame clones and leaves some out. Here the sample spans around 750,000 clones, around 67% being singletons. The source material was memory CD4+ T cells sorted from blood. The subset denotes: CD45RA-negative fraction. Receptors originate from a young woman in good health.

In DNA form, the CDR3 reads TGTGCCATCAGTGAGTTAGGACTAGCGGGAGACAATGAGCAGTTCTTC. This gives the protein CAISELGLAGDNEQFF. The V and J genes are TRBV10-3 and TRBJ2-1, with 13 bases matching TRBD2. Per germline, CDR1 ENHRY and CDR2 SYGVKD. This CDR3 spans 16 amino acids. V dropped 1 base and J dropped 5; count of bases not matched to a gene: 2.

In its sample, this clone was seen once. The chain combines TRBV5-1 with TRBJ1-1, with D possibly matching TRBD1 (5 bases). Germline V lookup: CDR1 SGHRS, CDR2 YFSETQ. Trimming took off 5 bases at V and 4 bases at J, with 18 bases between the two ends. The CDR3 spans 15 residues. The CDR3 DNA reads as TGCGCCAGCAGGCCTGCAGCGGGGGGTATCACTGAAGCTTTCTTT. Encoded protein: CASRPAAGGITEAFF.

This rearrangement joins TRBV7-2 to TRBJ2-1; possibly TRBD2 for D (6 bases). CDR1 and CDR2 from the germline V gene are SGHTA and FQGNSA. Deletions cut 5 bases from V and 8 bases from J, with 22 bases between. This CDR3 has 16 residues. The chain's CDR3 is CASSPYLRLGMDEQFF. The CDR3 nucleotides are TGTGCCAGCAGCCCCTATCTTCGACTAGGGATGGATGAGCAGTTCTTC.

The chain combines TRBV11-2 with TRBJ1-3; TRBD1 might be the D (5 bases). There are 13 residues in the CDR3. V lost 1 base and J lost 4, with 5 bases in between. CDR1 and CDR2 (germline): SGHAT, FQNNGV. The CDR3 sequence: CASSLGTGNTIYF. As DNA, the CDR3 is TGTGCCAGCAGCTTAGGGACAGGAAACACCATATATTTT.

This clone was observed at least ten times. This could be a read error, since a much larger clone is one nucleotide away. At the DNA level, this CDR3 is encoded by other sequences in the same sample as well. The gene calls are TRBV10-2 and TRBJ2-2; D is unresolved. V was trimmed by 7 bases and J by 5 bases, leaving 5 bases between them. CDR1 and CDR2 (germline): WSHSY, SAAADI. The CDR3 loop spans 11 amino acids. The CDR3 protein is CASKSTGELFF. The CDR3 DNA sequence: TGCGCCAGCAAGTCGACCGGGGAGCTGTTTTTT.

In this sample, this clone turned up a few times. The J gene is TRBJ1-5, the V gene TRBV15; 7 nucleotides match TRBD1. Germline V gene lookup returns CDR1 LNHNV and CDR2 YYDKDF (reference sequence). The length of the CDR3 is 16 residues. The ends lost 0 bases at V and 3 bases at J; junction bases unmatched: 5. CDR3 amino acids: CATSREAGGNNQPQHF. Written as DNA, the CDR3 is TGTGCCACCAGCAGAGAGGCAGGGGGGAACAATCAGCCCCAGCATTTT. The full variable domain, its missing parts supplied by reference TRBV15 and TRBJ1-5, is DAMVIQNPRYQVTQFGKPVTLSCSQTLNHNVMYWYQQKSSQAPKLLFHYYDKDFNNEADTPDNFQSRRPNTSFCFLDIRSPGLGDTAMYLCATSREAGGNNQPQHFGDGTRLSIL.

The CDR3 DNA follows: TGTGCCAGCAGTCAATCGGCGAGGGGGTCGAGGAATGAGCAGTTCTTC. Amino acid sequence: CASSQSARGSRNEQFF. This chain connects TRBV27 to TRBJ2-1; perhaps TRBD1 as D (6 bases). CDR3 length: 16 amino acids. Germline V lookup: CDR1 MNHEY, CDR2 SMNVEV (reference sequence). V was cut by 5 bases and J by 7 bases, with 21 bases left in between.

In the case of this clone: The identical CDR3 is also encoded by other nucleotide sequences in the sample. The rearrangement uses TRBV11-2 and TRBJ2-3; maybe TRBD2 (5 bases). Germline V lookup: CDR1 SGHAT, CDR2 FQNNGV. V was clipped by 1 base and J by 0 bases, with 8 bases between them. The CDR3 runs 15 residues. The CDR3 here is CASSLGRSSTDTQYF. CDR3 in DNA: TGTGCCAGCAGCTTAGGGAGGTCTAGCACAGATACGCAGTATTTT.

J is TRBJ2-1 and V is TRBV4-1; D possibly corresponds to TRBD2 (5 bases). Trimming took off 2 bases at V and 1 base at J, with 12 bases between the two ends. Germline lookup yields CDR1 MGHRA and CDR2 YSYEKL. The CDR3 totals 16 residues. DNA of the CDR3: TGCGCCAGCAGCCAACCACAGAGAGGGTCCTACAATGAGCAGTTCTTC. It codes for CASSQPQRGSYNEQFF.

This chain connects TRBV28 to TRBJ1-2, with unresolved D. Deletions cut 5 bases from V and 3 bases from J, with 10 bases between. Germline loops: CDR1 MDHEN, CDR2 SYDVKM. The length of the CDR3 is 13 residues. CDR3 protein: CASSLGSDYGYTF. CDR3 nucleotides: TGTGCCAGCAGTCTCGGGTCCGACTATGGCTACACCTTC.